This TCR beta chain originates from a study of cytomegalovirus exposure and HLA in healthy donors listed by TCRdb under 2017. Regarding the research as a whole: The 700 or so repertoires of the first cohort and the 120 validation repertoires were produced on the same platform, according to a later analysis. In addition to the first cohort of about 650 subjects, a separate validation cohort of 120 different subjects was used. The study aimed to test whether cataloging public T cell receptors could reveal signatures of past pathogen exposure. To predict cytomegalovirus infection status, the study brought together high-throughput TCR immunosequencing, statistical association of individual TCRs with disease status, and machine learning.

Looking up the germline V gene yields CDR1 MDHEN and CDR2 SYDVKM. The CDR3 contains 14 residues, cysteine and phenylalanine counted. Only CDR3 DNA is held: 42 bases, read in frame from base 1. V loses 5 bases, J loses 6 bases, and the germline ends lie 17 bases apart. Library creation used the immunoSEQ multiplex PCR assay. The study's own analysis went as follows. A statistical classification framework was built to diagnose cytomegalovirus status from the catalog of TCR beta chain sequences. What TCRdb holds here is the immuneACCESS table cut down to in-frame rearrangements. Part of the clones is not present; checked against another copy, under half of the missing clones reflect an unresolved V gene, and the others are unexplained. The DNA gave D and trimming, while V, J and clone size come from that table. The sample table shows some 98,000 clones, and 70% to 90% are seen once. Jointly, the top ten make up roughly 4% of the sample.

On this clone itself: Its target antigen remains unknown. No per-base quality is available; no much larger clone lies one base away.

The donors were included in the validation cohort of over a hundred subjects, a group kept apart from the roughly 700-subject first cohort. Findings and caveats that apply to the study as a whole: In vitro tests confirmed that a few of the cytomegalovirus-associated TCR beta chains recognize cytomegalovirus antigens. A total of roughly 160 TCR beta chains were listed by the study as associated with cytomegalovirus. According to the authors, the approach could potentially be generalized to other disease states and immunological phenotypes. Across donors, most TCR sequences were observed very rarely, whereas some public TCRs were present in many individuals. The validation cohort had no HLA typing available for a later analysis, so co-occurrence within that cohort was assessed over all 120 or so repertoires. The classifier was reported to diagnose cytomegalovirus status with high specificity and sensitivity in both the original and validation cohorts. In a later analysis, TCRs clustered in the first cohort were found to also tend to co-occur in the 130 or so validation repertoires, with approximately 94% of cluster scores above 0.

The source is a woman aged 25 to 39 in good health and CMV-seronegative. The sequencing input was PBMCs. This sequence uses TRBV28 and TRBJ2-7, with an unclear D gene assignment. CDR3 reads: CASSLYLEQPEQYF. The DNA is TGTGCCAGCAGTCTGTACCTTGAGCAACCCGAGCAGTACTTC. With the portions outside the CDR3 filled from the reference TRBV28 and TRBJ2-7 genes, the complete variable region becomes DVKVTQSSRYLVKRTGEKVFLECVQDMDHENMFWYRQDPGLGLRLIYFSYDVKMKEKGDIPEGYSVSREKKERFSLILESASTNQTSMYLCASSLYLEQPEQYFGPGTRLTVT.